This TCR beta chain was identified in a study of blood T cells in healthy people across ages. Per the germline V gene, CDR1 is SSHAT and CDR2 is FNYEAQ (reference sequence). This CDR3 region has 16 residues. This clonotype was seen more than once but under ten times. At one end the junction does not follow the germline gene, possibly because of a read error. Then a second PCR, running roughly 7 to 11 cycles, was carried out with a sample-barcoded 5' primer and a J-beta primer mix. TCRdb passed the 5' RACE reads through MiXCR, listing each CDR3 protein once. The sample contains roughly 550,000 distinct CDR3 sequences, approximately 25% of which appear only once. These data also featured in a second study, about T cells of mothers and their children.

Sequencing input: blood. This sequence joins TRBV7-7 and TRBJ2-5; 14 positions match TRBD2. The TCR was taken from a boy under 18 in good health. The CDR3 spells CASSLTSGGGSETQYF. CDR3 nucleotide sequence: TGTGCTAGCAGCCTGACTAGCGGGGGGGGATCAGAGACCCAGTACTTC.